Listed here is a single T cell receptor (beta chain). These data belong to a study of shared clonotypes between healthy human individuals. CDR1 SGDLS and CDR2 YYNGEE come from the germline V gene. V lost 1 base, J lost 3 bases, and 7 bases lay in between. The CDR3 has 13 residues. Produced via immunoSEQ multiplex PCR; TCRdb's table is partial and in-frame only. The table records a few million clones, approximately 93% of them present only once. This chain connects TRBV9 to TRBJ2-5; no reliable D call. Sequencing input: naive CD4+ T cells from PBMCs. Stated subset: CD45RA+ positively selected. This TCR was recovered from a man aged 18 to 29 in good health. Some clones in this sample may be carry-over from other donors' samples. The CDR3 DNA is TGTGCCAGCAGCGTATTTGGGGAAGAGACCCAGTACTTC. Amino acids: CASSVFGEETQYF.